Shown below are 25 T cell receptor beta chains from a single sample sequenced in a study of T cell responses to AZD1222 COVID-19 vaccine. Only in-frame clones appear in the TCRdb table, and some are missing; sequencing was by immunoSEQ multiplex PCR. The profile shows under 200,000 clones, over 70% of them singletons. This specimen was peripheral blood, taken on day 0 of MenACWY control vaccination. These receptors were taken from an adult in good health.

This chain uses TRBV7-9 with TRBJ2-7; 7 nucleotides agree with TRBD2. CDR1 and CDR2 from the germline V gene are SEHNR and FQNEAQ (reference sequence). The CDR3 runs to 13 residues. The J segment lost 6 bases and the V segment lost 5 bases, leaving 7 bases of the junction unmatched. For the CDR3, the DNA is TGTGCCAGCAGCGGACTAACTAGCGTCGAGCAGTACTTC. Protein product: CASSGLTSVEQYF.

This clone was recorded once. This chain joins TRBV5-4 and TRBJ2-7; D is uncertain. Trimming cost V 1 base and J 0 bases, with 8 bases left between them. The CDR3 has 14 amino acids. CDR1 and CDR2 (germline): SGHNT, YYREEE (reference sequence). CDR3 sequence (DNA): TGTGCCAGCAGCTTGAACAGCAACTCCTACGAGCAGTACTTC. Amino acids: CASSLNSNSYEQYF.

As DNA, the CDR3 is TGCGCCAGCAGCTCGGGACTAGCGGGAGGCCCCCTGTTCTTC. Its translation is CASSSGLAGGPLFF. The V call is TRBV5-1, the J call TRBJ2-1, with TRBD2 matching over 15 bases. Looked up from germline, CDR1 is SGHRS and CDR2 is YFSETQ. V gave up 3 bases and J gave up 15 bases; unmatched junction bases: 7. This CDR3 contains 14 residues. Using reference TRBV5-1 and TRBJ2-1 for the parts outside the CDR3, the full variable domain is KAGVTQTPRYLIKTRGQQVTLSCSPISGHRSVSWYQQTPGQGLQFLFEYFSETQRNKGNFPGRFSGRQFSNSRSEMNVSTLELGDSALYLCASSSGLAGGPLFFGPGTRLTVL.

The chain links TRBV25-1 to TRBJ1-3; 9 bases match TRBD1. The germline V gene has CDR1 MGHDK and CDR2 SYGVNS. The CDR3 totals 14 residues. Trimming at V came to 7 bases and at J to 7 bases, leaving 8 bases not matched to a gene. CDR3 region: CASIPTGGRNTIYF. CDR3 nucleotides: TGTGCCAGCATCCCTACAGGGGGCAGGAACACCATATATTTT.

The chain employs TRBV7-8 and TRBJ1-6; TRBD1 agrees at 9 bases. V lost 2 bases, J lost 5 bases, and 1 base stayed unmatched. Germline V CDR1 and CDR2: SGHVS, FQNEAQ. The CDR3 is 15 residues long. The CDR3 nucleotides are TGTGCCAGCAGCTTAAGGACAGGGGATAATTCACCCCTCCACTTT. This sequence encodes CASSLRTGDNSPLHF.

This CDR3 reads CASSYLGNDSGEQFF. In DNA form, the CDR3 reads TGTGCCAGCAGTTACCTCGGGAACGATAGCGGGGAGCAGTTCTTC. The rearrangement joins TRBV6-2 or TRBV6-3 to TRBJ2-1; the match to TRBD2 covers 7 bases. This CDR3 spans 15 amino acids. J was trimmed by 10 bases and V by 2 bases; bases with no gene match: 11. CDR1 is MNHEY and CDR2 is SVGEGT in the germline V gene.

The chain recombines TRBV27 with TRBJ1-2; weak D call: TRBD1 (6 bases). This CDR3 is 13 amino acids long. V dropped 4 bases and J dropped 6 bases, with 12 bases sitting between them. The V gene's germline CDR1 is MNHEY and CDR2 SMNVEV (reference sequence). CDR3 nucleotides: TGTGCCAGCAGTTCAGGGGCCTGGGATGGCTACACCTTC. The encoded protein is CASSSGAWDGYTF.

The chain is built from TRBV2 and TRBJ1-5, with no clear D. The length of the CDR3 is 15 residues. CDR1 and CDR2 from the germline V gene are SNHLY and FYNNEI. The V end was cut by 6 bases, the J end by 3 bases, with 15 bases between. CDR3: CASRRVVRANQPQHF. In DNA form, the CDR3 reads TGTGCCAGCAGGAGGGTCGTAAGAGCCAATCAGCCCCAGCATTTT.

The chain links TRBV9 to TRBJ1-3, with 9 positions matching TRBD1. The CDR3 runs 14 residues. Unmatched junction bases numbered 2, after V lost 3 bases and J lost 4 bases. Germline V gene data show CDR1 as SGDLS and CDR2 as YYNGEE. CDR3 bases: TGTGCCAGCAGCGGGGACAGGGTCGGAAACACCATATATTTT. This gives the protein CASSGDRVGNTIYF.

The chain joins TRBV18 to TRBJ2-7; 10 positions match TRBD1. From germline, CDR1 is KGHSH and CDR2 LQKENI. The CDR3 loop spans 15 amino acids. Trimming at V came to 5 bases and at J to 3 bases, leaving 7 bases not matched to a gene. Here the CDR3 reads CASSTTGGDGYEQYF. As DNA, the CDR3 is TGTGCCAGCTCAACGACAGGGGGCGACGGCTACGAGCAGTACTTC.

The CDR3 nucleotides read TGTGCCAGCAGCTTAGCCGACCCGGGAGCCGTGGGTGGCTACACCTTC. It translates to CASSLADPGAVGGYTF. The V gene is TRBV7-9, the J gene TRBJ1-2, with D unresolved. Between the trimmed V and J ends, which lost 0 bases and 7 bases, there was a span of 18 bases. Germline CDR1 reads SEHNR; CDR2 reads FQNEAQ (reference sequence). There are 16 residues in the CDR3.

Concerning this clone itself: In the same sample, other DNA sequences code for this CDR3. The genes are TRBV7-8 and TRBJ2-7, with 7 bases lining up with TRBD1. Per the germline V gene, CDR1 is SGHVS and CDR2 is FQNEAQ. CDR3 length: 13 residues. V shed 5 bases and J 3 bases; nucleotides not matched to a gene: 4. This chain's CDR3 is CASSEGTDYEQYF. CDR3 coding DNA: TGTGCCAGCAGCGAAGGGACAGACTACGAGCAGTACTTC.

This clone was picked up one time. The chain links TRBV7-9 to TRBJ1-6; D is ambiguous. CDR3 length: 14 residues. The germline V and J ends were trimmed by 1 base and 8 bases, with 9 bases remaining between them. Per germline, CDR1 SEHNR and CDR2 FQNEAQ (reference sequence). This CDR3 reads CASSLGGFDSPLHF. As DNA, the CDR3 is TGTGCCAGCAGCTTAGGGGGTTTCGATTCACCCCTCCACTTT.

The chain combines TRBV7-9 with TRBJ2-7; 7 positions agree with TRBD1. The germline V gene has CDR1 SEHNR and CDR2 FQNEAQ (reference sequence). With V trimmed by 4 bases and J by 5 bases, 11 bases remained unmatched. The CDR3 extends over 15 amino acids. The CDR3 region has the DNA TGTGCCAGCAGCTACGGGGACAGCCAATGGGACGAGCAGTACTTC. Its protein is CASSYGDSQWDEQYF.

The chain has TRBV11-1 and TRBJ1-2; D may be TRBD1 (6 bases). The germline V and J ends were trimmed by 4 bases and 6 bases, with 12 bases remaining between them. Germline V lookup: CDR1 SGHAT, CDR2 FQDESV (reference sequence). The CDR3 sequence is 13 residues long. CDR3 amino acids: CASSYPGVHGYTF. The DNA of the CDR3 is TGTGCCAGCAGCTACCCAGGGGTCCATGGCTACACCTTC.

The chain carries TRBV28 and TRBJ2-5, with D tentatively TRBD1 or TRBD2 (5 bases each). The V gene lost 2 bases and the J gene lost 4 bases, with 17 bases spanning the gap. This CDR3 has 16 amino acids. CDR1 and CDR2 from the germline V gene are MDHEN and SYDVKM. The CDR3 reads CASSLAGTVGGETQYF. The DNA of the CDR3 is TGTGCCAGCAGTTTAGCCGGGACGGTGGGCGGAGAGACCCAGTACTTC.

The chain carries TRBV7-2 and TRBJ2-3; TRBD1 or TRBD2 may be the D gene (5 bases each). CDR1 is SGHTA and CDR2 is FQGNSA in the germline V gene. Trimming removed 2 bases from V and 4 bases from J, with 10 bases in between. The CDR3 covers 14 residues. The CDR3 here is CASSLTRGSDTQYF. The DNA for the CDR3 is TGTGCCAGCAGCTTAACTAGGGGTTCAGATACGCAGTATTTT.

In DNA, the CDR3 is TGTGCCAGCAGTTTATGGGGGGGGATCTCTGGAAACACCATATATTTT. It yields the protein CASSLWGGISGNTIYF. The chain links TRBV28 to TRBJ1-3; tentative D call: TRBD1 (5 bases). CDR3 size: 16 residues. Germline V lookup: CDR1 MDHEN, CDR2 SYDVKM. The V and J ends lost 0 bases and 0 bases respectively, with 9 bases between them.

The genes are TRBV7-9 and TRBJ2-1; no reliable D call. The germline CDR1 and CDR2 sequences are SEHNR and FQNEAQ (reference sequence). Trimming shortened V by 4 bases and J by 2 bases, and 12 bases separated the two germline ends. The CDR3 has 15 amino acids. Here the CDR3 reads CASSYRAVTYNEQFF. The CDR3 nucleotides are TGTGCCAGCAGCTACCGGGCCGTAACCTACAATGAGCAGTTCTTC.

The chain uses TRBV4-1 and TRBJ1-2, with a possible D match to TRBD1 (5 bases). Germline CDR1 MGHRA, CDR2 YSYEKL. The CDR3 is 15 amino acids. V was cut by 1 base and J by 6 bases, with 15 bases left in between. The CDR3 sequence: CASSQVPGPGNGYTF. In nucleotides, the CDR3 is TGCGCCAGCAGCCAAGTACCGGGACCGGGAAATGGCTACACCTTC.

The chain has TRBV6-5 and TRBJ2-2, with 8 bases identical to TRBD1. V lost 8 bases to trimming and J lost 1 base; unmatched junction nucleotides: 3. Germline values: CDR1 MNHEY, CDR2 SVGAGI. The CDR3 is 14 residues long. CDR3 amino acids: CASLGQGNTGELFF. CDR3 sequence (DNA): TGTGCCAGCCTCGGACAGGGGAACACCGGGGAGCTGTTTTTT.

The chain has TRBV5-6 and TRBJ2-7; D is perhaps TRBD1 or TRBD2 (5 bases each). This CDR3 has 14 residues. Looked up from germline, CDR1 is SGHDT and CDR2 is YYEEEE. The V and J ends lost 0 bases and 2 bases respectively, with 9 bases between them. This chain's CDR3 is CASSLGDPTYEQYF. The CDR3 DNA is TGTGCCAGCAGCTTGGGGGACCCAACCTACGAGCAGTACTTC.

This chain uses TRBV2 with TRBJ2-7, with 9 bases matching TRBD2. The V segment lost 6 bases and the J segment 2 bases; nucleotides outside the gene matches: 8. The CDR3 spans 15 residues. Germline CDR1 SNHLY, CDR2 FYNNEI. The CDR3 loop reads CASRVAGAFPYEQYF. CDR3 DNA sequence: TGTGCCAGCAGGGTAGCGGGGGCCTTCCCCTACGAGCAGTACTTC.

The chain links TRBV5-1 to TRBJ2-5; D is unclear. In germline, CDR1 is SGHRS, CDR2 YFSETQ. The ends were cut back, 2 bases at V and 2 bases at J, with 1 base in the middle. The CDR3 totals 11 residues. In DNA, the CDR3 is TGCGCCAGCAGCTTACAAGAGACCCAGTACTTC. Translating gives CASSLQETQYF.

The chain has TRBV12-3 or TRBV12-4 and TRBJ2-5; D is unclear. Trimming stripped 2 bases from V and 5 bases from J, with 9 bases between. This CDR3 contains 13 residues. The CDR3 DNA follows: TGTGCCAGCAGTTTAAGGGAAAGGGAGACCCAGTACTTC. Translated: CASSLRERETQYF.